One and the same sample provided the 28 T cell receptor beta chains below, sequenced in a study of shared clonotypes between healthy human individuals. CD45RO negativity and positive selection for CCR7 defined naive CD8 cells, a population that excluded terminally differentiated effector memory CD45RA+ cells. TCRdb's copy holds only in-frame clones and misses some; the assay was immunoSEQ multiplex PCR. The profile shows 2 million to 2.5 million clones, about 95% of them singletons. The sequencing input was naive CD8+ T cells sorted from blood. The receptor source for this set is a man between 18 and 35 years old in good health.

This chain uses TRBV11-2 with TRBJ2-1, with 11 bases matching TRBD2. Germline assignment: CDR1 SGHAT and CDR2 FQNNGV. Losses at the gene ends were 5 bases for V and 7 bases for J; bases not matched to a gene: 7. The CDR3 has 15 residues. The CDR3: CASSDIAGGFNEQFF. CDR3 DNA: TGTGCCAGCAGCGACATAGCGGGAGGGTTTAATGAGCAGTTCTTC. Drawing the rest from reference TRBV11-2 and TRBJ2-1, the complete variable domain is EAGVAQSPRYKIIEKRQSVAFWCNPISGHATLYWYQQILGQGPKLLIQFQNNGVVDDSQLPKDRFSAERLKGVDSTLKIQPAKLEDSAVYLCASSDIAGGFNEQFFGPGTRLTVL.

As for this clone: Other nucleotide sequences in the sample specify the same CDR3. The chain is built from TRBV27 and TRBJ2-5, with D tentatively TRBD1 (5 bases). The CDR3 length is 14 residues. CDR1 is MNHEY, CDR2 SMNVEV, per germline (reference sequence). V gave up 0 bases and J gave up 5 bases, with 10 bases separating them. CDR3 in DNA: TGTGCCAGCAGTTTATCGTCGCAGGGTGAGACCCAGTACTTC. This gives the protein CASSLSSQGETQYF.

The chain uses TRBV27 and TRBJ2-7; 8 bases are a match to TRBD1. The germline gives CDR1 MNHEY, CDR2 SMNVEV (reference sequence). Unmatched junction bases numbered 11, after V lost 4 bases and J lost 6 bases. The CDR3 is 15 amino acids. CDR3 protein: CASSSYDRGSSEQYF. DNA of the CDR3: TGTGCCAGCAGTTCATACGACAGGGGTTCAAGCGAGCAGTACTTC.

This chain connects TRBV7-9 to TRBJ2-2; D tentatively reads TRBD1 or TRBD2 (5 bases each). CDR1 is SEHNR, CDR2 FQNEAQ, per germline (reference sequence). There are 16 residues in the CDR3. Between the trimmed V and J ends, which lost 3 bases and 6 bases, there was a span of 17 bases. The CDR3 loop is CASSFSRGPGPGELFF. As DNA, the CDR3 is TGTGCCAGCAGCTTCTCGCGCGGCCCGGGGCCCGGGGAGCTGTTTTTT.

The chain links TRBV5-5 to TRBJ2-5; maybe TRBD2 (5 bases). The CDR3 loop spans 14 amino acids. Trimming stripped 0 bases from V and 5 bases from J, with 11 bases between. The germline V gene encodes CDR1 SGHKS and CDR2 YYEKEE (reference sequence). For the CDR3, the DNA is TGTGCCAGCAGCTTGGATTCGGGCGGGGAGACCCAGTACTTC. It translates to CASSLDSGGETQYF.

Only one count was recorded for this clone. The chain links TRBV13 to TRBJ1-2, with D uncertain. The CDR3 is 14 amino acids. Germline lookup yields CDR1 PRHDT and CDR2 FYEKMQ (reference sequence). V gave up 0 bases and J gave up 6 bases, with 11 bases separating them. Here the CDR3 DNA reads TGTGCCAGCAGCTTAGGAGGTCTCACGGATGGCTACACCTTC. It is translated as CASSLGGLTDGYTF. Complete variable domain (other parts from reference TRBV13 and TRBJ1-2): AAGVIQSPRHLIKEKRETATLKCYPIPRHDTVYWYQQGPGQDPQFLISFYEKMQSDKGSIPDRFSAQQFSDYHSELNMSSLELGDSALYFCASSLGGLTDGYTFGSGTRLTVV.

Turning to this clone: At the DNA level, this CDR3 is encoded by other sequences in the same sample as well. The chain uses TRBV7-2 and TRBJ2-7; D not certain. In germline, CDR1 is SGHTA, CDR2 FQGNSA. The CDR3 is 11 amino acids. V was pared by 5 bases and J by 3 bases, with 5 bases between. The CDR3: CASSLVYEQYF. The CDR3 coding sequence is TGTGCCAGCAGCCTCGTCTACGAGCAGTACTTC.

On this clone itself: Other DNA sequences in this specimen translate into the identical CDR3. The chain employs TRBV29-1 and TRBJ2-1; D is undetermined. There are 11 residues in the CDR3. V was pared by 5 bases and J by 4 bases, with 6 bases between. Germline-derived CDR1 and CDR2 are SQVTM and ANQGSEA. The DNA of the CDR3 is TGCAGCGTTAACAGATACAATGAGCAGTTCTTC. Its protein is CSVNRYNEQFF.

The rearrangement links TRBV30 to TRBJ2-7; 7 bases match TRBD1. The CDR3 sequence is 13 residues long. The J segment lost 2 bases and the V segment lost 2 bases, leaving 3 bases of the junction unmatched. The germline CDR1 and CDR2 sequences are GTSNPN and SVGIG (reference sequence). The CDR3 nucleotides are TGTGCCTGGAGTCGAGACAGGGCCTACGAGCAGTACTTC. Its protein product is CAWSRDRAYEQYF.

The rearrangement links TRBV11-2 to TRBJ2-1; D is uncertain. Trimming shortened V by 4 bases and J by 7 bases, and 8 bases separated the two germline ends. The CDR3 length is 12 residues. Germline CDR1 SGHAT, CDR2 FQNNGV. The CDR3: CASSSEQNEQFF. The CDR3 DNA is TGTGCCAGCAGCTCTGAACAGAATGAGCAGTTCTTC.

The chain combines TRBV10-1 with TRBJ2-1; TRBD2 is a possible D gene (6 bases). The CDR3 has 13 amino acids. V gave up 6 bases and J gave up 0 bases, with 6 bases separating them. CDR1 and CDR2 from the germline V gene are WNHNN and SYGVQD (reference sequence). The CDR3, as DNA: TGCGCCAGCAGCGGGAGCTCCTACAATGAGCAGTTCTTC. This encodes CASSGSSYNEQFF.

The chain links TRBV5-6 to TRBJ1-2; a weak D match, TRBD1 (5 bases). The CDR3 spans 13 residues. CDR1 is SGHDT, CDR2 YYEEEE, per germline. With 0 bases removed from V and 8 bases from J, the gap between germline ends came to 11 bases. The CDR3 nucleotides read TGTGCCAGCAGCTTGGGCCAGGGCAAAGGCTACACCTTC. It yields the protein CASSLGQGKGYTF.

V usage is TRBV6-5 and J usage is TRBJ1-1; D may be TRBD1 (6 bases). This CDR3 is built from 14 residues. Per germline, CDR1 MNHEY and CDR2 SVGAGI. The V and J ends lost 8 bases and 0 bases respectively, with 13 bases between them. The CDR3 region is CASWPQGLNTEAFF. The CDR3 DNA follows: TGTGCCAGCTGGCCACAGGGATTGAACACTGAAGCTTTCTTT.

The gene calls are TRBV27 and TRBJ2-7, with 11 bases aligning to TRBD2. Germline lookup yields CDR1 MNHEY and CDR2 SMNVEV (reference sequence). CDR3 length: 15 amino acids. V lost 5 bases, J lost 4 bases, and 7 bases stayed unmatched. CDR3 DNA sequence: TGTGCCAGCAGTGTCACTAGCGGGAGTAGGTACGAGCAGTACTTC. Protein: CASSVTSGSRYEQYF.

This clone has more than one count but fewer than ten. The chain combines TRBV7-9 with TRBJ1-1; no firm D call. V was clipped by 2 bases and J by 5 bases, with 6 bases between them. The germline V gene encodes CDR1 SEHNR and CDR2 FQNEAQ (reference sequence). CDR3 length: 12 residues. The CDR3, as DNA: TGTGCCAGCAGCTTACTAGCAACTGAAGCTTTCTTT. Translating gives CASSLLATEAFF.

The chain has TRBV13 and TRBJ2-7; D tentatively reads TRBD1 or TRBD2 (5 bases each). Trimming stripped 0 bases from V and 5 bases from J, with 11 bases between. The germline V gene has CDR1 PRHDT and CDR2 FYEKMQ (reference sequence). CDR3 length equals 14 residues. As DNA, the CDR3 is TGTGCCAGCAGCTTAGGCCTAAGAGGGGACGAGCAGTACTTC. This sequence encodes CASSLGLRGDEQYF.

The chain links TRBV7-3 to TRBJ2-5; maybe TRBD1 (6 bases). CDR1 and CDR2 (germline): SGHTA, FQGTGA. Trimming took off 5 bases at V and 4 bases at J, with 8 bases between the two ends. CDR3 length equals 12 residues. CDR3 coding DNA: TGTGCCAGCAGCCCGACAGGAGAGACCCAGTACTTC. Translation: CASSPTGETQYF.

The chain combines TRBV7-2 with TRBJ1-1; 8 nucleotides agree with TRBD1. The V gene's germline CDR1 is SGHTA and CDR2 FQGNSA. V gave up 3 bases and J gave up 0 bases; unmatched junction bases: 3. The CDR3 spans 15 residues. CDR3 residues: CASSFNRGMNTEAFF. The CDR3 DNA is TGTGCCAGCAGCTTCAACAGGGGGATGAACACTGAAGCTTTCTTT. Full variable domain (remainder filled in from reference TRBV7-2 and TRBJ1-1): GAGVSQSPSNKVTEKGKDVELRCDPISGHTALYWYRQSLGQGLEFLIYFQGNSAPDKSGLPSDRFSAERTGGSVSTLTIQRTQQEDSAVYLCASSFNRGMNTEAFFGQGTRLTVV.

This chain connects TRBV7-6 to TRBJ2-7, with unresolved D. V dropped 4 bases and J dropped 4 bases, with 11 bases sitting between them. Germline assignment: CDR1 SGHVS and CDR2 FNYEAQ. This CDR3 spans 13 amino acids. In DNA, the CDR3 is TGTGCCAGCAGCTCGAGTGAAGGGTACGAGCAGTACTTC. Residues: CASSSSEGYEQYF. Full variable domain (remainder filled in from reference TRBV7-6 and TRBJ2-7): GAGVSQSPRYKVTKRGQDVALRCDPISGHVSLYWYRQALGQGPEFLTYFNYEAQQDKSGLPNDRFSAERPEGSISTLTIQRTEQRDSAMYRCASSSSEGYEQYFGPGTRLTVT.

The chain couples TRBV30 to TRBJ2-2, with D maybe TRBD1 (5 bases). Germline V gene lookup returns CDR1 GTSNPN and CDR2 SVGIG (reference sequence). V gave up 4 bases and J gave up 6 bases, with 12 bases separating them. CDR3 length: 13 residues. The CDR3 DNA reads TGTGCCTGGACTGACAGCATGCCCGGGGAGCTGTTTTTT. It specifies CAWTDSMPGELFF.

V usage is TRBV15 and J usage is TRBJ2-7; TRBD1 matches 7 bases. The CDR3 has 17 residues. Unmatched junction bases numbered 18, after V lost 5 bases and J lost 5 bases. CDR1 LNHNV and CDR2 YYDKDF come from the germline V gene (reference sequence). The CDR3 DNA sequence: TGTGCCACCAGCGGAAACATTATAGGACAGGTAGAAAACGAGCAGTACTTC. It encodes CATSGNIIGQVENEQYF.

The rearrangement links TRBV5-1 to TRBJ1-1; D might be TRBD1 (5 bases). This CDR3 comprises 15 residues. The germline V gene encodes CDR1 SGHRS and CDR2 YFSETQ. V lost 3 bases, J lost 5 bases, and 17 bases lay in between. CDR3 sequence (DNA): TGCGCCAGCAGCTGGGGTCAGGGAAGTCGGACTGAAGCTTTCTTT. Amino acids: CASSWGQGSRTEAFF.

J is TRBJ2-3 and V is TRBV4-1; possible D gene TRBD2, 6 bases. This CDR3 is built from 13 residues. Germline V CDR1 and CDR2: MGHRA, YSYEKL. Trimming took off 5 bases at V and 6 bases at J, with 12 bases between the two ends. In nucleotides, the CDR3 is TGCGCCAGCAGCTCCCGGGGACTGGATACGCAGTATTTT. This translates into CASSSRGLDTQYF.

This rearrangement joins TRBV4-3 to TRBJ2-3; D remains ambiguous. V was clipped by 4 bases and J by 4 bases, with 15 bases between them. Germline assignment: CDR1 LGHNA and CDR2 YSLEER. The CDR3 consists of 15 residues. CDR3 sequence: CASSRITGYADTQYF. DNA of the CDR3: TGCGCCAGCAGCCGAATCACCGGATACGCAGATACGCAGTATTTT.

The chain joins TRBV27 to TRBJ1-5; D is uncertain. V was trimmed by 5 bases and J by 6 bases, leaving 8 bases between them. CDR1 and CDR2 (germline): MNHEY, SMNVEV (reference sequence). The CDR3 sequence is 12 residues long. The CDR3 DNA is TGTGCCAGCAGTATTTATGGTCAGCCCCAGCATTTT. Encoded protein: CASSIYGQPQHF.

The V gene is TRBV11-2, the J gene TRBJ2-7; 10 bases line up with TRBD1. CDR1 is SGHAT and CDR2 is FQNNGV in the germline V gene. With 4 bases clipped from V and 3 bases from J, the junction kept 3 bases outside the gene matches. This CDR3 region has 14 residues. The CDR3 DNA follows: TGTGCCAGCAGCTCCGGGACAGGGGACTACGAGCAGTACTTC. Its protein is CASSSGTGDYEQYF.

CDR3 DNA: TGTGCCAGCAGTTTAAACCCCAGCTCTGGAAACACCATATATTTT. Its protein is CASSLNPSSGNTIYF. V and J are TRBV28 and TRBJ1-3; D unclear. Deletions cut 2 bases from V and 0 bases from J, with 8 bases between. Germline CDR1 is MDHEN and CDR2 is SYDVKM. The CDR3 sequence is 15 residues long. Full variable domain (remainder filled in from reference TRBV28 and TRBJ1-3): DVKVTQSSRYLVKRTGEKVFLECVQDMDHENMFWYRQDPGLGLRLIYFSYDVKMKEKGDIPEGYSVSREKKERFSLILESASTNQTSMYLCASSLNPSSGNTIYFGEGSWLTVV.

The chain uses TRBV28 and TRBJ2-5; 8 positions match TRBD1. This CDR3 spans 15 amino acids. The V gene's germline CDR1 is MDHEN and CDR2 SYDVKM. V lost 9 bases to trimming and J lost 5 bases; unmatched junction nucleotides: 14. CDR3 in DNA: TGTGCCAGTCAGCCCCCGGACAGGGTCGCGGAGACCCAGTACTTC. Translation gives CASQPPDRVAETQYF.